These 7 T cell receptor beta chains share one sample of origin, sequenced in a study of cytomegalovirus exposure and HLA in healthy donors. 13 Jbeta primers and 60 Vbeta primers were used for the PCR. The data were produced by immunoSEQ multiplex PCR, yet TCRdb's version contains in-frame clones alone and is incomplete. Found here are under 150,000 clones, about three quarters of them singletons; the top ten hold around 1.3%. The sample was PBMCs. Source of these receptors: a male donor in good health and CMV-seropositive.

The rearrangement joins TRBV9 to TRBJ2-5; 9 bases agree with TRBD2. J gave up 5 bases and V 0 bases, and 8 bases lay outside the gene matches. Looked up from germline, CDR1 is SGDLS and CDR2 is YYNGEE. The CDR3 has 16 amino acids. As DNA, the CDR3 is TGTGCCAGCAGCGTAGGAATTAGCGGGAGACCGGAGACCCAGTACTTC. This gives the protein CASSVGISGRPETQYF.

J is TRBJ2-2 and V is TRBV19; 8 bases are shared with TRBD2. This CDR3 region has 13 residues. The V and J ends lost 7 bases and 7 bases, in that order; junction bases with no gene match: 5. In germline, CDR1 is LNHDA, CDR2 SQIVND (reference sequence). The CDR3 region is CASTLLAVGELFF. Here the CDR3 DNA reads TGTGCCAGTACTCTACTAGCGGTCGGGGAGCTGTTTTTT.

This clone was counted a few times. V usage is TRBV4-1 and J usage is TRBJ1-6; perhaps TRBD1 as D (6 bases). This CDR3 contains 18 residues. Per germline, CDR1 MGHRA and CDR2 YSYEKL. The germline V and J ends were trimmed by 3 bases and 2 bases, with 17 bases remaining between them. CDR3 nucleotide sequence: TGCGCCAGCAGCCACACCACCCCCAGGGGCACCTATAATTCACCCCTCCACTTT. As protein: CASSHTTPRGTYNSPLHF.

The rearrangement joins TRBV5-1 to TRBJ2-5; 8 bases line up with TRBD2. V lost 4 bases and J lost 5; bases outside the gene matches: 10. The CDR3 is 15 amino acids. Germline lookup yields CDR1 SGHRS and CDR2 YFSETQ. CDR3 sequence: CASSLTGGVHETQYF. The CDR3 DNA sequence: TGCGCCAGCAGCCTAACGGGGGGGGTGCATGAGACCCAGTACTTC.

The chain has TRBV9 and TRBJ2-7; TRBD2 might be the D (7 bases). V lost 3 bases, J lost 3 bases, and 13 bases lay in between. The CDR3 totals 14 residues. CDR1 is SGDLS and CDR2 is YYNGEE in the germline V gene. The DNA of the CDR3 is TGTGCCAGCAGCGCAGGGGAGGGTATCTACGAGCAGTACTTC. It encodes CASSAGEGIYEQYF. The full variable domain, rest sourced from reference TRBV9 and TRBJ2-7, is DSGVTQTPKHLITATGQRVTLRCSPRSGDLSVYWYQQSLDQGLQFLIQYYNGEERAKGNILERFSAQQFPDLHSELNLSSLELGDSALYFCASSAGEGIYEQYFGPGTRLTVT.

V usage is TRBV27 and J usage is TRBJ1-1; no clear D. The CDR3 has 15 amino acids. Germline V lookup: CDR1 MNHEY, CDR2 SMNVEV (reference sequence). Trimming left V 2 bases short and J 4 bases short, with 14 bases between. This CDR3 is CASSLIRNPSTEAFF. DNA for the CDR3: TGTGCCAGCAGTTTAATCCGAAACCCGAGCACTGAAGCTTTCTTT.

This CDR3 reads CASSYGPNTEAFF. As DNA, the CDR3 is TGTGCCAGCAGTTACGGGCCAAACACTGAAGCTTTCTTT. This chain links TRBV6-6 with TRBJ1-1; D call uncertain. Per germline, CDR1 MNHNY and CDR2 SVGAGI (reference sequence). Trimming took off 2 bases at V and 2 bases at J, with 6 bases between the two ends. The CDR3 spans 13 residues.